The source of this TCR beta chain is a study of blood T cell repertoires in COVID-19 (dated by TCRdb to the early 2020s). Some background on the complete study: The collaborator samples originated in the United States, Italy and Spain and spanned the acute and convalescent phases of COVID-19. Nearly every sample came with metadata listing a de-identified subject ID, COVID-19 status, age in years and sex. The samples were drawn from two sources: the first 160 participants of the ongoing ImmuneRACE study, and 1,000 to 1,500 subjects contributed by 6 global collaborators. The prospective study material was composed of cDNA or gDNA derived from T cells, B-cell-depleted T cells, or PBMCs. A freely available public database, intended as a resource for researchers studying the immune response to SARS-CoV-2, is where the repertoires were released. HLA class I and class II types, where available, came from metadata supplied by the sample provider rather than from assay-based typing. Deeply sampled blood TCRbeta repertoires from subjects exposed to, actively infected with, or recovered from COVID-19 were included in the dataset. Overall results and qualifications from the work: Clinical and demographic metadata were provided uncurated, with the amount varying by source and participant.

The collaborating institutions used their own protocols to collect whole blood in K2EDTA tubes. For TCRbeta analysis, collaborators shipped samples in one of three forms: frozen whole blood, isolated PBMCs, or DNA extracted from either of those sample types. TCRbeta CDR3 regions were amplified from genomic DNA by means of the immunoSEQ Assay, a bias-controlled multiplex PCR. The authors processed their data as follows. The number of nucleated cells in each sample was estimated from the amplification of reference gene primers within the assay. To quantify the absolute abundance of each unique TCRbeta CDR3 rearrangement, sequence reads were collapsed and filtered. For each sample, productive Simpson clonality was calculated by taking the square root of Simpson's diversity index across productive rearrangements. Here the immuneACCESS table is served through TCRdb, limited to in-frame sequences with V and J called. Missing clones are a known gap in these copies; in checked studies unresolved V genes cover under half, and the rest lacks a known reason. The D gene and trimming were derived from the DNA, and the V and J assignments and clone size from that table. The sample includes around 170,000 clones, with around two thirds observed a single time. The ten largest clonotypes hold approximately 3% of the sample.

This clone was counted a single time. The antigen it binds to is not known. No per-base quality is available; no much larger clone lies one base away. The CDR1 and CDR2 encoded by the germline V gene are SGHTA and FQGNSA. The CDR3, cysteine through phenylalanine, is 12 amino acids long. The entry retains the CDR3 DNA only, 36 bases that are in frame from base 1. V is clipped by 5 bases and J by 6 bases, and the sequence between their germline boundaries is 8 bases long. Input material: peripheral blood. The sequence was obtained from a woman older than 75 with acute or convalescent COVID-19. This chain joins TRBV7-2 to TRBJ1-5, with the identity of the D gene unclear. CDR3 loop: CASSPLGQPQHF. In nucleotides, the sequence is TGTGCCAGCAGCCCACTAGGTCAGCCCCAGCATTTT.